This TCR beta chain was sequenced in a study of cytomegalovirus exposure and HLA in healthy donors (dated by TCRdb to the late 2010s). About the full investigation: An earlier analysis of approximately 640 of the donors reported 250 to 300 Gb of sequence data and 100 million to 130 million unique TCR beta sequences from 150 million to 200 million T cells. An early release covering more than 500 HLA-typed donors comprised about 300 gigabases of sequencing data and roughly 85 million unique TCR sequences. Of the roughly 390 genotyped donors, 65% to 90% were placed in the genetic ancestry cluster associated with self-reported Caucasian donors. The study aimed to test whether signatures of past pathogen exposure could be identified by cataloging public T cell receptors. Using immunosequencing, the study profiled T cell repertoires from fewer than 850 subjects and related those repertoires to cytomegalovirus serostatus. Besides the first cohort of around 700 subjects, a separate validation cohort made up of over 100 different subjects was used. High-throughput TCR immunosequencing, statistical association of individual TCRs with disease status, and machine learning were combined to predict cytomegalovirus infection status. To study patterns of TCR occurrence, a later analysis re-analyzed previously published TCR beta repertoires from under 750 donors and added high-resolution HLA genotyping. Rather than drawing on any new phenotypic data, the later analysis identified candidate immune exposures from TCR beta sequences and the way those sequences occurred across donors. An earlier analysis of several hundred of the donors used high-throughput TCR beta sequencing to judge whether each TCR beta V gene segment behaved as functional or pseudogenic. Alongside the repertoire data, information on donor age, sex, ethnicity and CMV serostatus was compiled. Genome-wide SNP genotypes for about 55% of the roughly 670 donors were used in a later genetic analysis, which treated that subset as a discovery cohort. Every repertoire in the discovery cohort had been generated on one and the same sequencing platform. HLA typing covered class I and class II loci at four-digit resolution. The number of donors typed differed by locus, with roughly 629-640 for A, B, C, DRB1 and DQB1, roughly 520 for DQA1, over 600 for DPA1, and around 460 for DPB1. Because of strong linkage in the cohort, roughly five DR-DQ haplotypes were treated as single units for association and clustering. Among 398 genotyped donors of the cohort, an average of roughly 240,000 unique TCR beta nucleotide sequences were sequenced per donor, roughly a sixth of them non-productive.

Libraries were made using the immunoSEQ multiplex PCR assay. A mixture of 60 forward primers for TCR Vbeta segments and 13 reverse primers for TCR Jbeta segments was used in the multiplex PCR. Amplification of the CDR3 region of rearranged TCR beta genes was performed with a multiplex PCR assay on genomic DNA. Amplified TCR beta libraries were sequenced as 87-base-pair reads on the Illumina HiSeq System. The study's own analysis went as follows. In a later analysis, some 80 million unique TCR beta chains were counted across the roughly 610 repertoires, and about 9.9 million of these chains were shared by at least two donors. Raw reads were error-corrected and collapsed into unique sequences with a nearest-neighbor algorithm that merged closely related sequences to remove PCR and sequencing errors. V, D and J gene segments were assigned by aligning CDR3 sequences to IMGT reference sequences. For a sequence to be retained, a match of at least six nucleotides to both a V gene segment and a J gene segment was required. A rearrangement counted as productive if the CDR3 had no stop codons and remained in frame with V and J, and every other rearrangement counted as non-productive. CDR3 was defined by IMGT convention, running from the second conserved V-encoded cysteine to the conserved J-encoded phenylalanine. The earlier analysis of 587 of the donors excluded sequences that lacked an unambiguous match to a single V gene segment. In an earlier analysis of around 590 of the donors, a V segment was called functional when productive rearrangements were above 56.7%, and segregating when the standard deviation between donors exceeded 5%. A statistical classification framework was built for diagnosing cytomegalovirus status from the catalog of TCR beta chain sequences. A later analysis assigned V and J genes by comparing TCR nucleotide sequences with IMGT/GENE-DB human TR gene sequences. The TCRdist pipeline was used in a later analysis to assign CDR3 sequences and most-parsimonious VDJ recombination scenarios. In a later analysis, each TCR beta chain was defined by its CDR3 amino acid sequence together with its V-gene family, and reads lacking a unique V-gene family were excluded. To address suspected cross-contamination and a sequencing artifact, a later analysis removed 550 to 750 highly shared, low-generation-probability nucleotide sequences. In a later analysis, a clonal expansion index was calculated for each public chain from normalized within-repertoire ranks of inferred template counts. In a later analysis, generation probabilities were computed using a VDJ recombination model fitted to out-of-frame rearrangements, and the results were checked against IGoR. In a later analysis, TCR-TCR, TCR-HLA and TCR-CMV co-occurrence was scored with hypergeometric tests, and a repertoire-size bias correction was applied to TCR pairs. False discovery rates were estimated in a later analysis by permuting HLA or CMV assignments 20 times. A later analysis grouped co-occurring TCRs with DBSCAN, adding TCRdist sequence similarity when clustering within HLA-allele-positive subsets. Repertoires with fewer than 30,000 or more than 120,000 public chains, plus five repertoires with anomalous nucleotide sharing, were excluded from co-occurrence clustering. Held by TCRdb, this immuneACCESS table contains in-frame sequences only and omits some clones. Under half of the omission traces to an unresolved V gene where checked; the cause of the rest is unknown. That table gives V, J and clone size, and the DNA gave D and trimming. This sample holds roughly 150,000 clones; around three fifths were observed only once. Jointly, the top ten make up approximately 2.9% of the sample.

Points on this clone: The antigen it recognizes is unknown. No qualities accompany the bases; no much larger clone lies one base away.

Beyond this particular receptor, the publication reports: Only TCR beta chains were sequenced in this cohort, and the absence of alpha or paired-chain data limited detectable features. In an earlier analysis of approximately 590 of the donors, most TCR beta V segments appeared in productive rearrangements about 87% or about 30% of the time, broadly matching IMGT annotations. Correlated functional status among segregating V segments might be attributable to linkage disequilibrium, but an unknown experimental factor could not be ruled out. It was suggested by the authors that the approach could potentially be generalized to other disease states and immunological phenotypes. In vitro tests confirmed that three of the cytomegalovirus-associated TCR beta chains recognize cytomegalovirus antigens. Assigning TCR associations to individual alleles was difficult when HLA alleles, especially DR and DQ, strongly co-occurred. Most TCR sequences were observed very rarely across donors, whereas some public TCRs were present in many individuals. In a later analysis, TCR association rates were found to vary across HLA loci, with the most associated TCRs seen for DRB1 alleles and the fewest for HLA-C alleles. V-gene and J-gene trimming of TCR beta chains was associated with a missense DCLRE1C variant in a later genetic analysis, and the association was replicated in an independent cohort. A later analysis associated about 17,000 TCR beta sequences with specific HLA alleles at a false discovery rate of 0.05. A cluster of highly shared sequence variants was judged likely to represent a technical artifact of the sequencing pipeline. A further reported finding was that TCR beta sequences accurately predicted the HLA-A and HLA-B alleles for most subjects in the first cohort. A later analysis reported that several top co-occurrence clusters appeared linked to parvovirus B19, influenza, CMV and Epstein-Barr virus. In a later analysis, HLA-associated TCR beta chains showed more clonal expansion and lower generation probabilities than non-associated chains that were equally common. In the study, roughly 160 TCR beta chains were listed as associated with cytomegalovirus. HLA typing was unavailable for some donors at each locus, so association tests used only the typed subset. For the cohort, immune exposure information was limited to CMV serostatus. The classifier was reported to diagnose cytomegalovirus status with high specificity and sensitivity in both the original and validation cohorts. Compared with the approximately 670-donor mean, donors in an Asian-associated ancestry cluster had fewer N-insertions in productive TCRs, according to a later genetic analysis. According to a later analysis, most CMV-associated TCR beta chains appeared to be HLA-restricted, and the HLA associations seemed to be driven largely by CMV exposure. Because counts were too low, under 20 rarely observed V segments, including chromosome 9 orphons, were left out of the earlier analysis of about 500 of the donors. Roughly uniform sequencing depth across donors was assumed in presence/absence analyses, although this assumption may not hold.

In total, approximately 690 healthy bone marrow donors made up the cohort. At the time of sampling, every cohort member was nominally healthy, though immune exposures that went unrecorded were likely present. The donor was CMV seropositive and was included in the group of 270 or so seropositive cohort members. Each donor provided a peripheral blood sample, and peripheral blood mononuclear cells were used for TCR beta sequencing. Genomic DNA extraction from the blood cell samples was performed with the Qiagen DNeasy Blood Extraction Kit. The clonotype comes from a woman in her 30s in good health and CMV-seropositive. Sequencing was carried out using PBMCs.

CDR3 loop: CASSPGGGVETQYF. The nucleotide sequence is given as TGTGCCAGCAGCCCTGGCGGGGGGGTGGAGACCCAGTACTTC. The rearranged segments are TRBV7-3 and TRBJ2-5; the junction holds 9 bases that match TRBD2. From its cysteine to its phenylalanine, the CDR3 spans 14 amino acids. Just CDR3 DNA is preserved here, 42 bases in frame from base 1. Trimming leaves V shorter by 5 bases and J shorter by 5 bases, with the junction holding 6 bases beyond the gene matches. CDR1 is given as SGHTA and CDR2 as FQGTGA, both from the germline V gene.